This T cell receptor (beta chain) is from a study of CD8 T cells in ankylosing spondylitis. Libraries for TCR beta were made by quantitative 5'-RACE with molecular barcodes. MiXCR, run by TCRdb on the 5' RACE reads, gives a single entry per CDR3 protein. The sample consists of 250,000 to 300,000 distinct CDR3 sequences, approximately 20% of them appearing once. This clonotype was observed a handful of times. The antigen is unknown. The germline V gene encodes CDR1 MDHEN and CDR2 SYDVKM. The CDR3 is 16 residues long. V dropped 4 bases and J dropped 6; count of bases not matched to a gene: 10. General study points: Significant enrichment of disease-linked clones was reported in matched ankylosing spondylitis synovial fluid. A subset of motif variants has previously been described in the synovial fluid and blood of reactive arthritis.

The V call is TRBV28, the J call TRBJ2-1; the match to TRBD2 covers 9 bases. The receptor was derived from a male donor with ankylosing spondylitis or in good health (not recorded which). Sequencing was performed on blood, either unsorted or a sorted T cell fraction (not recorded which). In nucleotides, the CDR3 is TGTGCCAGCAGTTCCCCCTTAGCGGGAGCCCGCAATGAGCAGTTCTTC. It yields the protein CASSSPLAGARNEQFF.